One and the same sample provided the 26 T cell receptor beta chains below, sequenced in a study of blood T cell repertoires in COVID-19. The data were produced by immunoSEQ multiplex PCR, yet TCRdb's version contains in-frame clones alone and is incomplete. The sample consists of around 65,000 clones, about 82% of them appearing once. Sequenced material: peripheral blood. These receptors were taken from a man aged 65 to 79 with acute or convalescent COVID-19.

The CDR3 sequence is CASSLDGQGSDTGELFF. CDR3 coding DNA: TGCGCCAGCAGCTTGGATGGGCAGGGGTCGGACACCGGGGAGCTGTTTTTT. The chain has TRBV5-1 and TRBJ2-2; a possible D gene is TRBD1 (6 bases). Germline V gene sequence: CDR1 SGHRS, CDR2 YFSETQ. Trimming shortened V by 0 bases and J by 3 bases, and 15 bases separated the two germline ends. The CDR3 totals 17 residues.

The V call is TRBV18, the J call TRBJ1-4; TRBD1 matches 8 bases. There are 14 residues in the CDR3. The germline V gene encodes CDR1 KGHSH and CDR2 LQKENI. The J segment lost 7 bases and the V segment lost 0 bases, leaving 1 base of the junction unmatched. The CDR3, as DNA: TGTGCCAGCTCACCACCTACAGGGGGTGAAAAACTGTTTTTT. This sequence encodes CASSPPTGGEKLFF. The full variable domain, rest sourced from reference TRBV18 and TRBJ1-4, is NAGVMQNPRHLVRRRGQEARLRCSPMKGHSHVYWYRQLPEEGLKFMVYLQKENIIDESGMPKERFSAEFPKEGPSILRIQQVVRGDSAAYFCASSPPTGGEKLFFGSGTQLSVL.

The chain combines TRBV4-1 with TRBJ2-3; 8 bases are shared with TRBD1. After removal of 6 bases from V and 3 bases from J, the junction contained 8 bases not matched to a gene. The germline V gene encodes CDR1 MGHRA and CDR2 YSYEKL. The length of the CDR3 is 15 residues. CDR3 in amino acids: CASRPGQGRTDTQYF. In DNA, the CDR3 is TGCGCCAGCAGACCCGGACAGGGTAGAACAGATACGCAGTATTTT.

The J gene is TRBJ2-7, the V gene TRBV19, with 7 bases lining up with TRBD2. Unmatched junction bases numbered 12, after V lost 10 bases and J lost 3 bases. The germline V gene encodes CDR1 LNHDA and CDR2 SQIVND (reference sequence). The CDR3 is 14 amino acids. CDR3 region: CATSPGGWSYEQYF. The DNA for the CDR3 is TGTGCCACATCTCCCGGGGGGTGGAGCTACGAGCAGTACTTC.

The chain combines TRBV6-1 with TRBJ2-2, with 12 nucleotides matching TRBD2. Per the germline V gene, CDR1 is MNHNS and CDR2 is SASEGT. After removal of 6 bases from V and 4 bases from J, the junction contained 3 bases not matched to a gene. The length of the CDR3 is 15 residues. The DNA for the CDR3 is TGTGCCAGCAGCCGACTAGCGGGGGCCACCGGGGAGCTGTTTTTT. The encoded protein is CASSRLAGATGELFF.

The CDR3, as DNA: TGTGCCAGCAGTTTGGGAGGTGCGGTCTACGAGCAGTACTTC. This codes for CASSLGGAVYEQYF. This chain connects TRBV28 to TRBJ2-7; a weak D match, TRBD2 (6 bases). The CDR3 sequence is 14 residues long. The ends were cut back, 3 bases at V and 3 bases at J, with 12 bases in the middle. Germline V gives CDR1 MDHEN, CDR2 SYDVKM.

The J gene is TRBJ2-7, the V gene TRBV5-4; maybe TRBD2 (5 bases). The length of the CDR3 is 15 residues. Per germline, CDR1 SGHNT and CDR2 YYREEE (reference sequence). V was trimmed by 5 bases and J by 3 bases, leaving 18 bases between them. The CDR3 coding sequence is TGTGCCAGCAGTGATGGAACCCGAAGCGGCTACGAGCAGTACTTC. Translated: CASSDGTRSGYEQYF.

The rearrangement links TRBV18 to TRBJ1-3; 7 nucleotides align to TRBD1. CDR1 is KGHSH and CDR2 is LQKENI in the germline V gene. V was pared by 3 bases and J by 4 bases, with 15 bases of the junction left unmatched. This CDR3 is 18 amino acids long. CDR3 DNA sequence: TGTGCCAGCTCACCGGCCTCTCTCCCGACAGGGCCCGGAAACACCATATATTTT. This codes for CASSPASLPTGPGNTIYF.

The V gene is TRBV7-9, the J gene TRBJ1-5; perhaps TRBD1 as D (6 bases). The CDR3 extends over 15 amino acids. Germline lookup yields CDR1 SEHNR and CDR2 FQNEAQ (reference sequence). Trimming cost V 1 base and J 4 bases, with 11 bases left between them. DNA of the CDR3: TGTGCCAGCAGCTTAGGGACAGTGACGAATCAGCCCCAGCATTTT. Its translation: CASSLGTVTNQPQHF.

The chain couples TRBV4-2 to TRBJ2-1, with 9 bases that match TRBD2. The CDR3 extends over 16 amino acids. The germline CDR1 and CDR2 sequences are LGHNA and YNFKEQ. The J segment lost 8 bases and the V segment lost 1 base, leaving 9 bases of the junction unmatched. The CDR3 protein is CASSQAGRGGRDEQFF. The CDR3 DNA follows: TGTGCCAGCAGCCAAGCAGGGCGGGGGGGCCGCGATGAGCAGTTCTTC.

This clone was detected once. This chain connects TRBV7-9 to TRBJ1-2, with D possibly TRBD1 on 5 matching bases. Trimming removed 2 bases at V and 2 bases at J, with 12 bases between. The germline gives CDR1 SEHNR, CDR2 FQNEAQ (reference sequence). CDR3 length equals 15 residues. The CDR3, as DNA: TGTGCCAGCAGCTTAAAGGAGGGGTTGAACTATGGCTACACCTTC. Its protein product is CASSLKEGLNYGYTF.

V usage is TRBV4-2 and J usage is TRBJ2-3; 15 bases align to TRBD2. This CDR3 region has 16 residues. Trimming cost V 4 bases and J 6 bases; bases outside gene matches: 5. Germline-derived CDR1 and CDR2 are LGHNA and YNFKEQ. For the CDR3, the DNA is TGTGCCAGCAGCCCCGGGACTAGCGGGGGGAGGGATACGCAGTATTTT. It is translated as CASSPGTSGGRDTQYF.

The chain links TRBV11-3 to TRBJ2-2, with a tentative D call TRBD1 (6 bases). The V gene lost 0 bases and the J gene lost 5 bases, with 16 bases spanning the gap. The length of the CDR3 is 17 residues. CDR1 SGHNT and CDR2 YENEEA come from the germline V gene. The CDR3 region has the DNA TGTGCCAGCAGCTTAGAGCTCTTGGGGGCGAGGACCGGGGAGCTGTTTTTT. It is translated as CASSLELLGARTGELFF.

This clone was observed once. As DNA, the CDR3 is TGTGCCAGCACTGAGGGAGGGGCCCACAATCAGCCCCAGCATTTT. Protein: CASTEGGAHNQPQHF. The rearrangement links TRBV2 to TRBJ1-5, with a weak D call TRBD1 (5 bases). Trimming cost V 7 bases and J 3 bases, with 16 bases left between them. Germline V gene sequence: CDR1 SNHLY, CDR2 FYNNEI. This CDR3 contains 15 residues. The complete variable domain, with remaining parts taken from reference TRBV2 and TRBJ1-5, reads EPEVTQTPSHQVTQMGQEVILRCVPISNHLYFYWYRQILGQKVEFLVSFYNNEISEKSEIFDDQFSVERPDGSNFTLKIRSTKLEDSAMYFCASTEGGAHNQPQHFGDGTRLSIL.

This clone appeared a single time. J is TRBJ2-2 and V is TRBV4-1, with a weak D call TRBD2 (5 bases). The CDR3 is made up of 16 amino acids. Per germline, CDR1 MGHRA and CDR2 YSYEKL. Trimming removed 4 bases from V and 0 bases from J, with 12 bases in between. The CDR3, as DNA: TGCGCCAGCAGCCCCCTGGAGGAGACGAACACCGGGGAGCTGTTTTTT. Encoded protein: CASSPLEETNTGELFF.

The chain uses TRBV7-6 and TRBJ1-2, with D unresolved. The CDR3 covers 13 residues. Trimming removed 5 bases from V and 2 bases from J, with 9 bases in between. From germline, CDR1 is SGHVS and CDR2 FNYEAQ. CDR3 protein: CASSPSVNYGYTF. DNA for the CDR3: TGTGCCAGCAGCCCGTCGGTGAACTATGGCTACACCTTC.

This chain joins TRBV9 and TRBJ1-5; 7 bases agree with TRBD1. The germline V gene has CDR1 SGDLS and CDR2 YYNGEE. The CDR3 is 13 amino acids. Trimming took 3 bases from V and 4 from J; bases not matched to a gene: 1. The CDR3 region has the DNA TGTGCCAGCAGCGAACAGGGGAATCAGCCCCAGCATTTT. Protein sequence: CASSEQGNQPQHF.

The chain's CDR3 is CASSSTVNTEAFF. The CDR3 nucleotides are TGTGCCAGCAGTTCGACAGTGAACACTGAAGCTTTCTTT. The chain uses TRBV6-5 and TRBJ1-1; tentative D call: TRBD1 (5 bases). Germline values: CDR1 MNHEY, CDR2 SVGAGI. Trimming took 4 bases from V and 0 from J, leaving 6 bases between them. The CDR3 spans 13 residues.

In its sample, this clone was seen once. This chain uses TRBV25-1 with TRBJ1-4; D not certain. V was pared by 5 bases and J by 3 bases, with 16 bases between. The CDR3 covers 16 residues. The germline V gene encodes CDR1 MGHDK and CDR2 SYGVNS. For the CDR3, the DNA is TGTGCCAGCAGTCCCTCGGATGGCGGATCTAATGAAAAACTGTTTTTT. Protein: CASSPSDGGSNEKLFF.

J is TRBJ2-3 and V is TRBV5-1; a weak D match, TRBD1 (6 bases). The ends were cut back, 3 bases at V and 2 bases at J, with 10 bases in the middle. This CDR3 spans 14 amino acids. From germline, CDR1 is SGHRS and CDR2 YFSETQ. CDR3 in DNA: TGCGCCAGCAGCTCGACAGGCATCACAGATACGCAGTATTTT. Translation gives CASSSTGITDTQYF. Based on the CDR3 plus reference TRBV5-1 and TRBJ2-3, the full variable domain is KAGVTQTPRYLIKTRGQQVTLSCSPISGHRSVSWYQQTPGQGLQFLFEYFSETQRNKGNFPGRFSGRQFSNSRSEMNVSTLELGDSALYLCASSSTGITDTQYFGPGTRLTVL.

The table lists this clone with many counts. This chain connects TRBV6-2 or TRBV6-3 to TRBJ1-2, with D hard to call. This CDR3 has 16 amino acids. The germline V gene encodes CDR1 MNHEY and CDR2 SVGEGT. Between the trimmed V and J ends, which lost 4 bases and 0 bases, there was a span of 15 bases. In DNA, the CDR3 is TGTGCCAGCAGTTCCCTCGACGACTCAGCTAACTATGGCTACACCTTC. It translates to CASSSLDDSANYGYTF.

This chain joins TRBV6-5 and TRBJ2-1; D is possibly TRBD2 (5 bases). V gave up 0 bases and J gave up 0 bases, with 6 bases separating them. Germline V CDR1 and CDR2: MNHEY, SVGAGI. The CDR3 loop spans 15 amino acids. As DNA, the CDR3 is TGTGCCAGCAGTTACTCGGGGAGCTCCTACAATGAGCAGTTCTTC. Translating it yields CASSYSGSSYNEQFF.

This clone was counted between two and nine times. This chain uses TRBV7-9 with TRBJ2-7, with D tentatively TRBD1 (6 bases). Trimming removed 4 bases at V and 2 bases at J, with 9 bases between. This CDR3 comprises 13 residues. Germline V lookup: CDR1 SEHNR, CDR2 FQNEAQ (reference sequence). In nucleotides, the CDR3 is TGTGCCAGCAGCTCTGGACAGACCTACGAGCAGTACTTC. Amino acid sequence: CASSSGQTYEQYF.

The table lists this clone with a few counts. Here the CDR3 reads CASSLSSGNDYEQYF. CDR3 nucleotide sequence: TGCGCCAGCAGCTTGTCTAGCGGGAATGACTACGAGCAGTACTTC. The chain couples TRBV5-1 to TRBJ2-7, with 9 bases identical to TRBD2. Germline assignment: CDR1 SGHRS and CDR2 YFSETQ. Losses at the gene ends were 1 base for V and 3 bases for J; bases not matched to a gene: 5. The CDR3 extends over 15 amino acids.

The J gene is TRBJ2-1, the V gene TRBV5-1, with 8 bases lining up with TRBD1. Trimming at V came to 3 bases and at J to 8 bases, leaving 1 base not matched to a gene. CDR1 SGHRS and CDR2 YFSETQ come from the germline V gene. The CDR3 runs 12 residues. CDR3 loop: CASSSQGDEQFF. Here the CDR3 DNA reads TGCGCCAGCAGCTCACAGGGGGATGAGCAGTTCTTC.

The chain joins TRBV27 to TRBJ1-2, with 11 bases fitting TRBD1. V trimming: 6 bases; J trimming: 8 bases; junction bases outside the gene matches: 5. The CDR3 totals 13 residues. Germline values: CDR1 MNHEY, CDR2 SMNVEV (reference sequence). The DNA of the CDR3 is TGTGCCAGCAGCACGGACAGGGGGCGAGGCTACACCTTC. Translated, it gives CASSTDRGRGYTF.